The text below deals with one T cell receptor (beta chain). Its target is not known. CDR3 size: 13 residues. Germline CDR1 reads DFQATT; CDR2 reads SNEGSKA (reference sequence). V trimming: 4 bases; J trimming: 4 bases; junction bases outside the gene matches: 3. The sample is drawn from a study of T cells in Graves' hyperthyroidism and ophthalmopathy. Broader study findings: Most thyroid clonotypes expanded above 0.001 appeared in blood too.

Patients with ophthalmopathy all had a Clinical Activity Score of at least 3, a NOSPECS grade of at least 4 and duration under 3 months. Researchers amplified the TCR beta CDR3 regions from RNA transcripts. The TCR CDR3 was amplified in a first-round RT-PCR using the HTBI primer set. TCRdb reprocessed the multiplex PCR reads with MiXCR, giving one entry per CDR3 protein. The top ten clones hold 30% to 40% of a sample with about 640,000 distinct CDR3 sequences, around 20% of them seen once. V gene TRBV20-1 combines with J gene TRBJ1-5; 8 nucleotides align to TRBD1. The sample comprised blood. The receptor was derived from a man aged 25-45 years with Graves' ophthalmopathy. The CDR3 DNA sequence: TGCAGTGCTAAGGACAGGGAGAATCAGCCCCAGCATTTT. This gives the protein CSAKDRENQPQHF.